This TCR beta chain originates from a study of identical twins. This clonotype was seen at least ten times. Its antigen remains unidentified. TCRdb used MiXCR to reprocess the 5' RACE reads, holding one entry per CDR3 protein. The sample records a few hundred thousand distinct CDR3 sequences, approximately 9.6% being singletons. General study results and limits: In zero-insertion analyses, partial confounding could arise from invariant MAIT and iNKT cells. Out-of-frame TCR alpha sharing observed in monozygotic twins exceeded model estimates. Fewer insertions were carried by abundant cord blood beta clonotypes, but none was seen in memory repertoires. For out-of-frame beta sequences, excess twin sharing was weaker.

These same data were also listed under a study on yellow fever vaccine responses in identical twins.

The sample comprised PBMCs. This TCR was recovered from a woman aged 18 to 35 in good health.

As DNA, the CDR3 is TGTGCCAGCAGTGCCGACTGGACCAGTAAGAATGAGCAGTTCTTC. As protein: CASSADWTSKNEQFF. The chain links TRBV12-3 or TRBV12-4 to TRBJ2-1, with D hard to call. The CDR3 sequence is 15 residues long. The V gene lost 5 bases and the J gene lost 7 bases, with 18 bases spanning the gap.